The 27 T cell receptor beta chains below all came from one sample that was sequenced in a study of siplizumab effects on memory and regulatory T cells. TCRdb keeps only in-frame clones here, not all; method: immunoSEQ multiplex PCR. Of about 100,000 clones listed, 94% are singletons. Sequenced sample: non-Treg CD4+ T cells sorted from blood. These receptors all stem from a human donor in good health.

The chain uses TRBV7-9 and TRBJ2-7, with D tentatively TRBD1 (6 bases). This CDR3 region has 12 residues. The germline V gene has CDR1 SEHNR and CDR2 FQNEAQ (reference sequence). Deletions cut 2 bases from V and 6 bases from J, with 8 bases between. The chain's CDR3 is CASSLTGLEQYF. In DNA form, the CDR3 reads TGTGCCAGCAGCTTAACAGGGCTCGAGCAGTACTTC.

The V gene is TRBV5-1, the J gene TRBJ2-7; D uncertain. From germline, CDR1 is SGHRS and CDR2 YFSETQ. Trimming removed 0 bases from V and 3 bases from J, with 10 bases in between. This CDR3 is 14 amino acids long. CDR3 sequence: CASSLGGVFYEQYF. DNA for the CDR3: TGCGCCAGCAGCTTGGGGGGTGTTTTCTACGAGCAGTACTTC.

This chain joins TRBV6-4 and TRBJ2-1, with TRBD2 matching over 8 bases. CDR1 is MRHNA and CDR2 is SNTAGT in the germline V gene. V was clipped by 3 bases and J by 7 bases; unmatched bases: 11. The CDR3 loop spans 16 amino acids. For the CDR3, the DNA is TGTGCCAGCAGTGAAGCGTCCGGGACTAGGAATAATGAGCAGTTCTTC. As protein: CASSEASGTRNNEQFF.

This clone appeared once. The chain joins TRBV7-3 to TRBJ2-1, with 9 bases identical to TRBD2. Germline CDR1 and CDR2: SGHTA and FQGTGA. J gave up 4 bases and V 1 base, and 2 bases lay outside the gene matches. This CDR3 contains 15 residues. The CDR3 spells CASSLRTSGYNEQFF. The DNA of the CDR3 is TGTGCCAGCAGCTTAAGAACTAGCGGGTACAATGAGCAGTTCTTC. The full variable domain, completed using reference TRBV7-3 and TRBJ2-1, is GAGVSQTPSNKVTEKGKYVELRCDPISGHTALYWYRQSLGQGPEFLIYFQGTGAADDSGLPNDRFFAVRPEGSVSTLKIQRTERGDSAVYLCASSLRTSGYNEQFFGPGTRLTVL.

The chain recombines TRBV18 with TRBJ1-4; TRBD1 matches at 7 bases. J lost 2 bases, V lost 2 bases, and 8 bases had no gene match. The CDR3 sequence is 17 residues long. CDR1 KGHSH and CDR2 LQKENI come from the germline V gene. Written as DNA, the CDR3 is TGTGCCAGCTCACCAACATTAAACAGGGGCACTAATGAAAAACTGTTTTTT. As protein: CASSPTLNRGTNEKLFF.

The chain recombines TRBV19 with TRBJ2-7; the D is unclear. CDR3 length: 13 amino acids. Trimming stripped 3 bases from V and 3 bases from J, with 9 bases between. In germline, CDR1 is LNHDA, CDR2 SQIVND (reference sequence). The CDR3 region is CASSIQISYEQYF. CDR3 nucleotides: TGTGCCAGTAGTATCCAGATAAGCTACGAGCAGTACTTC.

This chain's CDR3 is CASSLVAGTGGLREQFF. CDR3 in DNA: TGTGCCAGCAGCTTAGTCGCCGGAACGGGAGGGTTAAGGGAGCAGTTCTTC. The chain combines TRBV7-9 with TRBJ2-1, with 8 nucleotides matching TRBD2. The J segment lost 10 bases and the V segment lost 1 base, leaving 15 bases of the junction unmatched. CDR3 length: 17 residues. The germline gives CDR1 SEHNR, CDR2 FQNEAQ (reference sequence).

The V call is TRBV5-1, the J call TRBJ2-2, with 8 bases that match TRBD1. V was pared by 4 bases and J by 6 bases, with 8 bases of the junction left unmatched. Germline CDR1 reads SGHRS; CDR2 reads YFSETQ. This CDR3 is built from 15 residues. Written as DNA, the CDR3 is TGCGCCAGCAGCGGGCGGACAGGGAGGCCCGGGGAGCTGTTTTTT. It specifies CASSGRTGRPGELFF.

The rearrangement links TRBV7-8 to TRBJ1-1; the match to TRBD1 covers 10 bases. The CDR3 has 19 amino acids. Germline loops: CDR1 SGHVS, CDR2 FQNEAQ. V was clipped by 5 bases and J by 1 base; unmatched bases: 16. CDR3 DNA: TGTGCCAGCAGCCCCCCACCCTACCGGGACAGGGGAGAGAACACTGAAGCTTTCTTT. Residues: CASSPPPYRDRGENTEAFF.

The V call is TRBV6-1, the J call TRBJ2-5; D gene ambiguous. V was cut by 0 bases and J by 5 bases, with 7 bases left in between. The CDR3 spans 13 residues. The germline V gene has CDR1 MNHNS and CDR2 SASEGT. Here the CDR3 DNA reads TGTGCCAGCAGTGAAGCGGGTGGGGAGACCCAGTACTTC. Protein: CASSEAGGETQYF.

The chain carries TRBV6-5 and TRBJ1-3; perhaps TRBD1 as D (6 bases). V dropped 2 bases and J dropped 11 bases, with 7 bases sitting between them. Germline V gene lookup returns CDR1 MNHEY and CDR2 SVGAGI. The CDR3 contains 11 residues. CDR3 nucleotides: TGTGCCAGCAGTTACAAGGGGGCCATATATTTT. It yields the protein CASSYKGAIYF.

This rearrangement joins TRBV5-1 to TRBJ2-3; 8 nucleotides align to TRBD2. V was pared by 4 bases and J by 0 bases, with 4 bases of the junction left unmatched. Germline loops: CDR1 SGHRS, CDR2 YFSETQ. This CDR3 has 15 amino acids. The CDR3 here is CASSPGGPSTDTQYF. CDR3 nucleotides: TGCGCCAGCAGCCCGGGGGGGCCTAGCACAGATACGCAGTATTTT.

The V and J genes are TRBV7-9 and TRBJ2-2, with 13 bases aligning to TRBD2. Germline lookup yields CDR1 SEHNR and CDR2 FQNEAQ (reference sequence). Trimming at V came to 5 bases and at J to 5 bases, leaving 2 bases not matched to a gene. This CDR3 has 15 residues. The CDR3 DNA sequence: TGTGCCAGCAGCCCGACTAGCGGGAGGACCGGGGAGCTGTTTTTT. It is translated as CASSPTSGRTGELFF. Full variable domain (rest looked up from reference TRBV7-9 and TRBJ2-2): DTGVSQNPRHKITKRGQNVTFRCDPISEHNRLYWYRQTLGQGPEFLTYFQNEAQLEKSRLLSDRFSAERPKGSFSTLEIQRTEQGDSAMYLCASSPTSGRTGELFFGEGSRLTVL.

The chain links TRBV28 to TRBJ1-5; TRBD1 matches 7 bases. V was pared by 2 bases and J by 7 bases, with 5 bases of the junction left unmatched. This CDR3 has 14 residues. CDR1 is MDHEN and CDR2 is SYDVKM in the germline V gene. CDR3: CASSLRQGEQPQHF. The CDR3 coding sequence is TGTGCCAGCAGTTTAAGACAGGGCGAACAGCCCCAGCATTTT.

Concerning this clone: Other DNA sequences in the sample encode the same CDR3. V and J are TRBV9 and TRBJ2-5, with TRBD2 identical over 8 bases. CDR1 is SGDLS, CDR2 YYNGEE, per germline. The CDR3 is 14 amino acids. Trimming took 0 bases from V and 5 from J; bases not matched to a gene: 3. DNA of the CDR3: TGTGCCAGCAGCGTAGCGGGAGGGCAGGAGACCCAGTACTTC. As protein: CASSVAGGQETQYF. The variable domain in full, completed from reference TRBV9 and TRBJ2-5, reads DSGVTQTPKHLITATGQRVTLRCSPRSGDLSVYWYQQSLDQGLQFLIQYYNGEERAKGNILERFSAQQFPDLHSELNLSSLELGDSALYFCASSVAGGQETQYFGPGTRLLVL.

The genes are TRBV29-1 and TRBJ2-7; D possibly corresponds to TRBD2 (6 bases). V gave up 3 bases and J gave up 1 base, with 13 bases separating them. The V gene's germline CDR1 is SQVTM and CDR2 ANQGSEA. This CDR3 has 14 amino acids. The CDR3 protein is CSVDRGLGSYEQYF. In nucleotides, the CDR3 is TGCAGCGTTGATCGGGGACTGGGGTCCTACGAGCAGTACTTC.

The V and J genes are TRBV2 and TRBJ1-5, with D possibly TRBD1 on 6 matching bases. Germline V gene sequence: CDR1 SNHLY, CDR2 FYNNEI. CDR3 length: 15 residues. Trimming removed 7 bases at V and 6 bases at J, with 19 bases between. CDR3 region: CASTSGGAISQPQHF. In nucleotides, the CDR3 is TGTGCCAGCACTTCGGGGGGCGCGATCAGTCAGCCCCAGCATTTT.

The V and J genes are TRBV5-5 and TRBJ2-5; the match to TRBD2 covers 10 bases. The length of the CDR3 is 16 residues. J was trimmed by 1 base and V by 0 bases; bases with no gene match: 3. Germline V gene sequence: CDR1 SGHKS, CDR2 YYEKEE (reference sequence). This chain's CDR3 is CASSLALAGAQETQYF. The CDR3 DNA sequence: TGTGCCAGCAGCTTGGCCCTAGCGGGGGCCCAAGAGACCCAGTACTTC.

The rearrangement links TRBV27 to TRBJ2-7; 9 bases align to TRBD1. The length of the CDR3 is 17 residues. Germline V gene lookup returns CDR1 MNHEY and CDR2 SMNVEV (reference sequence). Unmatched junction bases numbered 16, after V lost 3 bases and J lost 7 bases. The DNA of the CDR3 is TGTGCCAGCAGTTTGCGGGGGACGGCACAGGGGGCGCGGGAGCAGTACTTC. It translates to CASSLRGTAQGAREQYF.

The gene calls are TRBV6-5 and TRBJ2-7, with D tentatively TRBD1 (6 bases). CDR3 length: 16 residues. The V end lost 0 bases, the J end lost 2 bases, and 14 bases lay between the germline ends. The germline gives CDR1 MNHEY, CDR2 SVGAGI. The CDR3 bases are TGTGCCAGCAGTTACTCATATGACAGGCGGCCCTACGAGCAGTACTTC. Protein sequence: CASSYSYDRRPYEQYF.

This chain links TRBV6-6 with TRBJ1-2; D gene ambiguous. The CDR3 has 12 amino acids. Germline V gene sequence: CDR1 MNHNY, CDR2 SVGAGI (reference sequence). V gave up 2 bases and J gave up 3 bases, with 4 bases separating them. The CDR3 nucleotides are TGTGCCAGCAGTTACGGCGACTATGGCTACACCTTC. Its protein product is CASSYGDYGYTF.

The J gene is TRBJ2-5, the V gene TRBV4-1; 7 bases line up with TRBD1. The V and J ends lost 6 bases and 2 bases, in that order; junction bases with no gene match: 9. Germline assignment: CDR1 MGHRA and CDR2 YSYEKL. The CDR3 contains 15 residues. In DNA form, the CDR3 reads TGCGCCAGCAGACCGGGACAGTCTTTTCAAGAGACCCAGTACTTC. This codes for CASRPGQSFQETQYF.

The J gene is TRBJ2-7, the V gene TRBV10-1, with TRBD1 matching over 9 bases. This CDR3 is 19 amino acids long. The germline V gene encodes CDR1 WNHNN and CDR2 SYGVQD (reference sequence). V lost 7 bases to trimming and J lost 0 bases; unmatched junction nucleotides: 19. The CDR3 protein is CASKESSDRGQRSSYEQYF. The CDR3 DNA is TGCGCCAGCAAAGAGTCCTCGGACAGGGGTCAGAGGAGCTCCTACGAGCAGTACTTC.

In DNA form, the CDR3 reads TGTGCCAGCAGCTCTGGACTGTTCCAAGAGACCCAGTACTTC. Protein: CASSSGLFQETQYF. The chain is built from TRBV5-4 and TRBJ2-5; possibly TRBD2 for D (5 bases). Germline CDR1 reads SGHNT; CDR2 reads YYREEE (reference sequence). This CDR3 region has 14 residues. The V gene lost 3 bases and the J gene lost 1 base, with 10 bases spanning the gap.

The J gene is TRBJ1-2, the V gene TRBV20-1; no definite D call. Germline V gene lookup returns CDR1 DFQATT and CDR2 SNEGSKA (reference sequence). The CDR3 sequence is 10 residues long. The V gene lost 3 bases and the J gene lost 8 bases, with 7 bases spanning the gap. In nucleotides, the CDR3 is TGCAGTGCTAGTCTGGGCGGCTACACCTTC. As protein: CSASLGGYTF.

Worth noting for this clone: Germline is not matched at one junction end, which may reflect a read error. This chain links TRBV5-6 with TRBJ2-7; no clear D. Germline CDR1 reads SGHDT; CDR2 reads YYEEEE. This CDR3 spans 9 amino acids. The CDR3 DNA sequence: TGTGCCAGCAGCTTGGGCACAAGCTTC. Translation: CASSLGTSF.

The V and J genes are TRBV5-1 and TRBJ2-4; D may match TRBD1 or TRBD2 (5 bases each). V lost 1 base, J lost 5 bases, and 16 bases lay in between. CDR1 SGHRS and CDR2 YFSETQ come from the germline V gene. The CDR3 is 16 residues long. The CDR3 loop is CASSLTGPPTENIQYF. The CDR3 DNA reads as TGCGCCAGCAGCTTGACGGGACCACCGACGGAAAACATTCAGTACTTC.